A single sample is the source of the 28 T cell receptor beta chains below, sequenced in a study of CD8 T cells in Susac syndrome. RNA totalling roughly 0.5 to 1 ug underwent reverse transcription with random hexamers. TCRdb re-analysed the immunoSEQ multiplex PCR reads in MiXCR, keeping a single row per CDR3 protein. This sample carries over 350,000 distinct CDR3 sequences, 75% to 90% of them seen once, and the ten largest clones take more than 0.09%. The sample taken for sequencing was CD8+ T cells from PBMCs. The receptors were sampled from a human donor with multiple sclerosis.

The chain's CDR3 is CASSEGASGTYEQYF. Written as DNA, the CDR3 is TGTGCCAGCAGTGAAGGGGCTAGCGGGACCTACGAGCAGTACTTC. The rearrangement joins TRBV2 to TRBJ2-7; 9 nucleotides match TRBD2. In germline, CDR1 is SNHLY, CDR2 FYNNEI. V shed 1 base, J shed 2 bases, and the junction held 3 bases outside the gene matches. The length of the CDR3 is 15 residues. The variable domain in full, completed from reference TRBV2 and TRBJ2-7, reads EPEVTQTPSHQVTQMGQEVILRCVPISNHLYFYWYRQILGQKVEFLVSFYNNEISEKSEIFDDQFSVERPDGSNFTLKIRSTKLEDSAMYFCASSEGASGTYEQYFGPGTRLTVT.

The V gene is TRBV10-3, the J gene TRBJ2-3, with D tentatively TRBD1 (6 bases). CDR1 is ENHRY, CDR2 SYGVKD, per germline. The V gene lost 11 bases and the J gene lost 0 bases, with 15 bases spanning the gap. This CDR3 is built from 14 residues. The CDR3 nucleotides are TGTGCCGCCAGAAACAGGGAGAGCACAGATACGCAGTATTTT. Amino acids: CAARNRESTDTQYF.

The CDR3 loop is CSVAAGDRVWDEQYF. In nucleotides, the CDR3 is TGCAGCGTTGCGGCCGGGGACAGGGTATGGGACGAGCAGTACTTC. The J gene is TRBJ2-7, the V gene TRBV29-1; 9 bases are a match to TRBD1. Germline lookup yields CDR1 SQVTM and CDR2 ANQGSEA. The CDR3 runs 15 residues. V dropped 4 bases and J dropped 5; count of bases not matched to a gene: 12.

The gene calls are TRBV29-1 and TRBJ2-2; 7 nucleotides agree with TRBD1. The junction had 8 bases not matched to a gene; V was cut back by 4 bases and J by 3 bases. CDR1 is SQVTM and CDR2 is ANQGSEA in the germline V gene. The CDR3 totals 15 residues. The DNA of the CDR3 is TGCAGCGTTGGAGAGGGCAGGGGGTACACCGGGGAGCTGTTTTTT. Translation gives CSVGEGRGYTGELFF.

Only one count was recorded for this clonotype. This rearrangement joins TRBV28 to TRBJ2-1, with 7 positions matching TRBD1. The CDR3 runs 15 residues. Per germline, CDR1 MDHEN and CDR2 SYDVKM. V was pared by 5 bases and J by 2 bases, with 6 bases of the junction left unmatched. The CDR3 DNA follows: TGTGCCAGCAGTCTCGACAGGGTAGCCTACAATGAGCAGTTCTTC. It translates to CASSLDRVAYNEQFF.

The V gene is TRBV5-1, the J gene TRBJ1-1; D call uncertain. The CDR3 has 14 residues. The V gene's germline CDR1 is SGHRS and CDR2 YFSETQ. Trimming removed 1 base from V and 1 base from J, with 8 bases in between. CDR3 bases: TGCGCCAGCAGCTTGTGGACTACGAACACTGAAGCTTTCTTT. The encoded protein is CASSLWTTNTEAFF.

The chain uses TRBV27 and TRBJ2-5; D call uncertain. This CDR3 is built from 14 residues. The V end lost 2 bases, the J end lost 3 bases, and 10 bases lay between the germline ends. The V gene's germline CDR1 is MNHEY and CDR2 SMNVEV (reference sequence). The CDR3, as DNA: TGTGCCAGCAGTTTAGAGGTTGGGGAAGAGACCCAGTACTTC. It translates to CASSLEVGEETQYF.

This chain links TRBV20-1 with TRBJ2-7; D is perhaps TRBD2 (6 bases). CDR1 DFQATT and CDR2 SNEGSKA come from the germline V gene (reference sequence). The CDR3 length is 15 residues. V lost 3 bases and J 4 bases, leaving 19 bases between the germline ends. CDR3 bases: TGCAGTGCTAGTCGCGTTGGGGCAGGACTATACGAGCAGTACTTC. Protein sequence: CSASRVGAGLYEQYF.

The V call is TRBV12-3 or TRBV12-4, the J call TRBJ1-1; 9 bases line up with TRBD1. CDR3 length: 16 amino acids. Trimming cost V 5 bases and J 8 bases; bases outside gene matches: 15. CDR3 nucleotides: TGTGCCAGCAGTCCACGTGCGCCACAGGGGGCCGCAGAAGCTTTCTTT. It encodes CASSPRAPQGAAEAFF.

The J gene is TRBJ1-5, the V gene TRBV3-1; D is uncertain. V was trimmed by 0 bases and J by 3 bases, leaving 3 bases between them. Germline V gene sequence: CDR1 LGHDT, CDR2 YNNKEL (reference sequence). The CDR3 consists of 13 residues. The CDR3 sequence: CASSQEPNQPQHF. For the CDR3, the DNA is TGTGCCAGCAGCCAAGAGCCCAATCAGCCCCAGCATTTT. Supplemented by reference TRBV3-1 and TRBJ1-5, the full variable domain reads DTAVSQTPKYLVTQMGNDKSIKCEQNLGHDTMYWYKQDSKKFLKIMFSYNNKELIINETVPNRFSPKSPDKAHLNLHINSLELGDSAVYFCASSQEPNQPQHFGDGTRLSIL.

The chain links TRBV20-1 to TRBJ1-1; TRBD1 matches at 10 bases. Germline assignment: CDR1 DFQATT and CDR2 SNEGSKA (reference sequence). With 5 bases clipped from V and 4 bases from J, the junction kept 13 bases outside the gene matches. The CDR3 has 16 residues. The CDR3 DNA sequence: TGCAGTGCTTGCTGGTTCGGGGACAGGGGTACCACTGAAGCTTTCTTT. Encoded protein: CSACWFGDRGTTEAFF.

V and J are TRBV27 and TRBJ2-1, with 8 bases matching TRBD2. The junction had 12 bases not matched to a gene; V was cut back by 4 bases and J by 10 bases. CDR1 and CDR2 from the germline V gene are MNHEY and SMNVEV (reference sequence). This CDR3 has 15 residues. The CDR3 DNA sequence: TGTGCCAGCAGTTATTCGGGAGGGTCAATCCGGGAGCAGTTCTTC. Translated: CASSYSGGSIREQFF.

The chain carries TRBV3-1 and TRBJ1-2; TRBD1 agrees at 11 bases. CDR3 length: 17 amino acids. Germline-derived CDR1 and CDR2 are LGHDT and YNNKEL (reference sequence). Trimming removed 3 bases from V and 8 bases from J; junction bases left unmatched: 14. CDR3 DNA sequence: TGTGCCAGCAGCCATGACGGACAGGGGGCGCGAGGTCGCGGCTACACCTTC. Translation gives CASSHDGQGARGRGYTF.

This clonotype was seen a few times. This chain connects TRBV2 to TRBJ2-4; TRBD1 matches 7 bases. The CDR3 is 15 amino acids. Per germline, CDR1 SNHLY and CDR2 FYNNEI. V was pared by 6 bases and J by 7 bases, with 12 bases of the junction left unmatched. The CDR3: CASRKTWYRGNIQYF. The CDR3 DNA reads as TGTGCCAGCAGAAAAACTTGGTACAGGGGTAACATTCAGTACTTC.

This sequence joins TRBV7-9 and TRBJ2-6; D call uncertain. From germline, CDR1 is SEHNR and CDR2 FQNEAQ (reference sequence). V was trimmed by 5 bases and J by 8 bases, leaving 10 bases between them. The length of the CDR3 is 13 residues. The CDR3 region has the DNA TGTGCCAGCAGCCCCCCTCGTACCAACGTCCTGACTTTC. Protein product: CASSPPRTNVLTF. Drawing the rest from reference TRBV7-9 and TRBJ2-6, the complete variable domain is DTGVSQNPRHKITKRGQNVTFRCDPISEHNRLYWYRQTLGQGPEFLTYFQNEAQLEKSRLLSDRFSAERPKGSFSTLEIQRTEQGDSAMYLCASSPPRTNVLTFGAGSRLTVL.

This chain uses TRBV12-3 or TRBV12-4 with TRBJ2-1; TRBD2 is a possible D gene (6 bases). CDR3 size: 13 residues. V was trimmed by 2 bases and J by 8 bases, leaving 10 bases between them. CDR3 sequence reads: CASSLPEGDEQFF. The CDR3 DNA sequence: TGTGCCAGCAGTTTACCGGAGGGCGATGAGCAGTTCTTC.

The chain joins TRBV30 to TRBJ1-5; 8 positions match TRBD1. Germline CDR1 GTSNPN, CDR2 SVGIG (reference sequence). CDR3 length equals 15 residues. J lost 7 bases, V lost 3 bases, and 11 bases had no gene match. The CDR3, as DNA: TGTGCCTGGAGCAGAACAGGGGGGAGAAGGCAGCCCCAGCATTTT. Translation: CAWSRTGGRRQPQHF. The complete variable domain, with remaining parts taken from reference TRBV30 and TRBJ1-5, reads SQTIHQWPATLVQPVGSPLSLECTVEGTSNPNLYWYRQAAGRGLQLLFYSVGIGQISSEVPQNLSASRPQDRQFILSSKKLLLSDSGFYLCAWSRTGGRRQPQHFGDGTRLSIL.

This rearrangement joins TRBV4-1 to TRBJ1-2; 9 nucleotides match TRBD1. Losses at the gene ends were 8 bases for V and 4 bases for J; bases not matched to a gene: 8. This CDR3 contains 14 residues. Looked up from germline, CDR1 is MGHRA and CDR2 is YSYEKL. Written as DNA, the CDR3 is TGCGCCAGCGGACCCACAGGGGGCGCCTATGGCTACACCTTC. Its protein product is CASGPTGGAYGYTF.

V is TRBV4-1 and J is TRBJ1-1, with D tentatively TRBD1 (5 bases). The CDR3 runs 15 residues. V lost 4 bases and J lost 1, with 13 bases in between. CDR1 and CDR2 from the germline V gene are MGHRA and YSYEKL. The CDR3 is CASSRPGLQNTEAFF. CDR3 sequence (DNA): TGCGCCAGCAGCCGCCCGGGACTTCAGAACACTGAAGCTTTCTTT.

This chain connects TRBV27 to TRBJ2-5, with D perhaps TRBD1 (6 bases). The CDR3 totals 14 residues. V was clipped by 3 bases and J by 5 bases, with 13 bases between them. Germline CDR1 is MNHEY and CDR2 is SMNVEV (reference sequence). The DNA for the CDR3 is TGTGCCAGCAGTTTGATACAGGGTTTCGAGACCCAGTACTTC. Its protein is CASSLIQGFETQYF.

V usage is TRBV7-6 and J usage is TRBJ2-1; D is unresolved. V shed 1 base and J shed 12 bases, with 13 bases lying between them. CDR3 length equals 13 residues. Germline loops: CDR1 SGHVS, CDR2 FNYEAQ. The CDR3 spells CASSLVEREGQFF. Written as DNA, the CDR3 is TGTGCCAGCAGCTTAGTTGAGCGTGAAGGGCAGTTCTTC.

This chain joins TRBV30 and TRBJ1-1, with no clear D. CDR3 size: 13 residues. Trimming left V 1 base short and J 2 bases short, with 8 bases between. CDR1 is GTSNPN and CDR2 is SVGIG in the germline V gene (reference sequence). In DNA form, the CDR3 reads TGTGCCTGGAGTGGGGGTGTTAACACTGAAGCTTTCTTT. This codes for CAWSGGVNTEAFF.

Turning to this clonotype: The junction departs from the called germline gene at one end, perhaps through a read error. V usage is TRBV24-1 and J usage is TRBJ2-2, with 14 nucleotides matching TRBD2. The CDR3 length is 21 residues. The germline gives CDR1 KGHDR, CDR2 SFDVKD. The CDR3 reads CATSRKPGTSGGSLKTEELFF. CDR3 DNA: TGTGCCACCAGCCGCAAACCAGGGACTAGCGGGGGTAGTCTTAAAACCGAGGAGCTGTTTTTT.

The table lists this clonotype with a count of one. The chain joins TRBV7-9 to TRBJ2-7; the D gene is possibly TRBD2 (6 bases). Trimming left V 5 bases short and J 2 bases short, with 13 bases between. CDR3 length: 14 amino acids. Germline CDR1 reads SEHNR; CDR2 reads FQNEAQ (reference sequence). In nucleotides, the CDR3 is TGTGCCAGCAGCGCGGGACTGACCCCCTACGAGCAGTACTTC. Its translation is CASSAGLTPYEQYF. The whole variable domain, remainder taken from reference TRBV7-9 and TRBJ2-7, is DTGVSQNPRHKITKRGQNVTFRCDPISEHNRLYWYRQTLGQGPEFLTYFQNEAQLEKSRLLSDRFSAERPKGSFSTLEIQRTEQGDSAMYLCASSAGLTPYEQYFGPGTRLTVT.

This chain joins TRBV28 and TRBJ2-7; 9 bases are shared with TRBD1. The CDR3 spans 15 residues. V was pared by 3 bases and J by 1 base, with 4 bases of the junction left unmatched. CDR1 is MDHEN and CDR2 is SYDVKM in the germline V gene. CDR3 protein: CASSFSGTGSYEQYF. CDR3 sequence (DNA): TGTGCCAGCAGTTTTTCCGGGACAGGGTCCTACGAGCAGTACTTC.

The J gene is TRBJ2-1, the V gene TRBV27, with D uncertain. V was clipped by 6 bases and J by 2 bases, with 17 bases between them. The germline gives CDR1 MNHEY, CDR2 SMNVEV (reference sequence). This CDR3 is built from 16 residues. DNA for the CDR3: TGTGCCAGCAGCTTTACTGGTGCGCCTGCCTACAATGAGCAGTTCTTC. As protein: CASSFTGAPAYNEQFF.

This chain joins TRBV27 and TRBJ1-1; a weak D match, TRBD1 (5 bases). The V and J ends lost 3 bases and 4 bases respectively, with 12 bases between them. The CDR3 extends over 14 amino acids. Germline loops: CDR1 MNHEY, CDR2 SMNVEV (reference sequence). The CDR3 reads CASSFGGFVTEAFF. CDR3 DNA: TGTGCCAGCAGTTTCGGGGGTTTTGTCACTGAAGCTTTCTTT.

The chain links TRBV27 to TRBJ2-5; no firm D call. CDR3 length equals 13 residues. CDR1 is MNHEY and CDR2 is SMNVEV in the germline V gene (reference sequence). V shed 6 bases and J shed 5 bases, with 13 bases lying between them. The CDR3 protein is CASSWYPGETQYF. CDR3 DNA: TGTGCCAGCAGCTGGTACCCCGGGGAGACCCAGTACTTC.